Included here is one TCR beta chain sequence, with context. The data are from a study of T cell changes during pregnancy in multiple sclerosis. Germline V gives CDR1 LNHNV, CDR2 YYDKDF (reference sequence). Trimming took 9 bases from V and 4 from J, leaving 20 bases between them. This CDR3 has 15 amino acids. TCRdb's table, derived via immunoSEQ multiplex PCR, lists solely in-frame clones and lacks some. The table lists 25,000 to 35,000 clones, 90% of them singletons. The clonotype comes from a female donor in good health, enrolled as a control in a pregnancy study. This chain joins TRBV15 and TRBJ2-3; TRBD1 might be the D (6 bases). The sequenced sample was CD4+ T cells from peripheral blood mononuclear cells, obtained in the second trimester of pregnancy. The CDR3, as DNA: TGTGCCACACTAAAGGACGCCAGGGGTCCAGATACGCAGTATTTT. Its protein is CATLKDARGPDTQYF.